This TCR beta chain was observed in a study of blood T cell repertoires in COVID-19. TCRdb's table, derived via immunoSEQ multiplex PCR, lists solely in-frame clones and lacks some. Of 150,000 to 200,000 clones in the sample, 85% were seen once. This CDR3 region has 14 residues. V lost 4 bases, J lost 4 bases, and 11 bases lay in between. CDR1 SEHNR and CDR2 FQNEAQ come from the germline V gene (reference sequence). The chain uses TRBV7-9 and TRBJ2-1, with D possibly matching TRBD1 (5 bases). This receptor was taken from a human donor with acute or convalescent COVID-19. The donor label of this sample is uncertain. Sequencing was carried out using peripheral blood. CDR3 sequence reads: CASSSSRQYNEQFF. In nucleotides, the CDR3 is TGTGCCAGCAGCTCGAGCCGACAGTACAATGAGCAGTTCTTC.